One and the same sample provided the 23 T cell receptor beta chains below, sequenced in a study of blood T cell repertoires in COVID-19. The protocol was immunoSEQ multiplex PCR, while the TCRdb copy is restricted to in-frame clones and leaves out a portion. The sample gives a few hundred thousand clones, roughly nine tenths of which show up once; 1.5% to 2% is in the top ten. Sequenced sample: PBMCs or T cells enriched from blood (not recorded which). These TCRs come from a woman aged 25 to 39 who had recovered from COVID-19.

The gene calls are TRBV6-5 and TRBJ1-1, with a possible D match to TRBD1 (5 bases). The CDR3 sequence is 12 residues long. Looked up from germline, CDR1 is MNHEY and CDR2 is SVGAGI. V was trimmed by 7 bases and J by 5 bases, leaving 11 bases between them. The CDR3 protein is CASTLGTTEAFF. In nucleotides, the CDR3 is TGTGCCAGCACCCTCGGGACTACTGAAGCTTTCTTT.

The rearrangement uses TRBV3-1 (or the pseudogene TRBV3-2) and TRBJ2-1, with D perhaps TRBD1 (5 bases). Germline-derived CDR1 and CDR2 are LGHDT and YNNKEL (reference sequence). Trimming shortened V by 2 bases and J by 12 bases, and 11 bases separated the two germline ends. This CDR3 is 12 amino acids long. CDR3 DNA sequence: TGTGCCAGCAGCCAAAGGGGAATGGGGCAGTTCTTC. It is translated as CASSQRGMGQFF.

The V gene is TRBV30, the J gene TRBJ1-6; D is undetermined. V was clipped by 5 bases and J by 5 bases, with 10 bases between them. The CDR3 loop spans 13 amino acids. From germline, CDR1 is GTSNPN and CDR2 SVGIG (reference sequence). CDR3 region: CAWGESHNSPLHF. The DNA of the CDR3 is TGTGCCTGGGGGGAGTCGCATAATTCACCCCTCCACTTT. The whole variable domain, filled in from reference TRBV30 and TRBJ1-6, reads SQTIHQWPATLVQPVGSPLSLECTVEGTSNPNLYWYRQAAGRGLQLLFYSVGIGQISSEVPQNLSASRPQDRQFILSSKKLLLSDSGFYLCAWGESHNSPLHFGNGTRLTVT.

This chain uses TRBV3-1 (or the pseudogene TRBV3-2) with TRBJ1-2; TRBD1 matches 10 bases. The CDR3 covers 15 residues. Germline V gene lookup returns CDR1 LGHDT and CDR2 YNNKEL (reference sequence). The V and J ends lost 5 bases and 6 bases, in that order; junction bases with no gene match: 9. CDR3 region: CASSTRQGAQDGYTF. The CDR3 DNA sequence: TGTGCCAGCAGCACCCGACAGGGGGCTCAGGATGGCTACACCTTC.

This chain links TRBV7-9 with TRBJ1-2; 9 bases match TRBD1. CDR3 size: 16 residues. Per the germline V gene, CDR1 is SEHNR and CDR2 is FQNEAQ (reference sequence). The V gene end was trimmed by 4 bases and the J gene end by 4 bases; junction bases not matched to a gene: 10. As DNA, the CDR3 is TGTGCCAGCAGCTCCGCTGGGGGACAGGGAGGCTATGGCTACACCTTC. This encodes CASSSAGGQGGYGYTF.

V and J are TRBV12-3 or TRBV12-4 and TRBJ1-2; perhaps TRBD1 as D (6 bases). There are 13 residues in the CDR3. The V gene lost 6 bases and the J gene lost 3 bases, with 11 bases spanning the gap. The CDR3 sequence is CASRIGGDYGYTF. For the CDR3, the DNA is TGTGCCAGCAGGATAGGGGGGGACTATGGCTACACCTTC.

The V and J genes are TRBV6-1 and TRBJ2-7, with 8 nucleotides matching TRBD1. There are 14 residues in the CDR3. V lost 3 bases and J lost 4; bases outside the gene matches: 5. Germline V CDR1 and CDR2: MNHNS, SASEGT. The CDR3 DNA is TGTGCCAGCAGTGAGGACAGGGTTTTGTACGAGCAGTACTTC. This translates into CASSEDRVLYEQYF.

The gene calls are TRBV29-1 and TRBJ1-1, with D unresolved. CDR1 and CDR2 (germline): SQVTM, ANQGSEA. Trimming shortened V by 4 bases and J by 0 bases, and 12 bases separated the two germline ends. The CDR3 covers 14 residues. The DNA for the CDR3 is TGCAGCGTTGTTGGGAGGGATTTGAACACTGAAGCTTTCTTT. Its translation is CSVVGRDLNTEAFF.

The chain employs TRBV30 and TRBJ2-1; 8 nucleotides align to TRBD1. The V segment lost 4 bases and the J segment 5 bases; nucleotides outside the gene matches: 7. Germline V gene sequence: CDR1 GTSNPN, CDR2 SVGIG (reference sequence). The CDR3 has 14 residues. This chain's CDR3 is CAWIPGTGDNEQFF. The CDR3 coding sequence is TGTGCCTGGATCCCCGGGACAGGAGACAATGAGCAGTTCTTC.

This chain joins TRBV19 and TRBJ1-6; weak D call: TRBD1 (6 bases). The CDR3 is 15 residues long. V shed 6 bases and J shed 5 bases, with 14 bases lying between them. CDR1 is LNHDA, CDR2 SQIVND, per germline (reference sequence). Written as DNA, the CDR3 is TGTGCCAGTAGCCTCCGGGACACCGATAATTCACCCCTCCACTTT. It codes for CASSLRDTDNSPLHF.

This chain joins TRBV4-1 and TRBJ1-2; D might be TRBD1 (6 bases). Trimming removed 2 bases from V and 2 bases from J, with 12 bases in between. This CDR3 is built from 15 residues. Germline V gene sequence: CDR1 MGHRA, CDR2 YSYEKL. CDR3 amino acids: CASSQPTTGNYGYTF. In DNA, the CDR3 is TGCGCCAGCAGCCAACCTACGACAGGAAACTATGGCTACACCTTC.

This clone was picked up one time. This CDR3 reads CASSPVAAVIENIQYF. The CDR3 nucleotides read TGTGCCAGCAGCCCGGTCGCGGCCGTTATCGAAAACATTCAGTACTTC. The chain is built from TRBV7-9 and TRBJ2-4; D is undetermined. The germline gives CDR1 SEHNR, CDR2 FQNEAQ (reference sequence). Deletions cut 5 bases from V and 5 bases from J, with 19 bases between. This CDR3 spans 16 amino acids.

The gene calls are TRBV19 and TRBJ2-3; D is ambiguous. The CDR3 consists of 14 residues. From germline, CDR1 is LNHDA and CDR2 SQIVND (reference sequence). V was trimmed by 0 bases and J by 0 bases, leaving 4 bases between them. The CDR3 protein is CASSIDPSTDTQYF. Written as DNA, the CDR3 is TGTGCCAGTAGTATAGACCCAAGCACAGATACGCAGTATTTT.

This clone occurred a few times. The chain carries TRBV28 and TRBJ2-3, with 7 bases fitting TRBD1. This CDR3 spans 14 amino acids. Losses at the gene ends were 5 bases for V and 6 bases for J; bases not matched to a gene: 8. The germline gives CDR1 MDHEN, CDR2 SYDVKM. The CDR3 nucleotides are TGTGCCAGCAGTCCCGACAGGGTCCGGGATACGCAGTATTTT. Its translation is CASSPDRVRDTQYF.

V is TRBV9 and J is TRBJ2-3; D perhaps matches TRBD1 (6 bases). Trimming left V 4 bases short and J 1 base short, with 16 bases between. The CDR3 consists of 16 residues. In germline, CDR1 is SGDLS, CDR2 YYNGEE. CDR3 loop: CASSPRQASRTDTQYF. The CDR3 DNA reads as TGTGCCAGCAGCCCACGACAGGCATCCCGCACAGATACGCAGTATTTT.

The chain has TRBV27 and TRBJ2-1; unclear D gene. The CDR3 runs 16 residues. The ends were cut back, 7 bases at V and 1 base at J, with 17 bases in the middle. The germline gives CDR1 MNHEY, CDR2 SMNVEV (reference sequence). Here the CDR3 DNA reads TGTGCCAGCACCGGAGCTAGTGGTCCTTCCTACAATGAGCAGTTCTTC. It specifies CASTGASGPSYNEQFF.

This clone has a single count. In DNA, the CDR3 is TGTGCCGTTACAGGGGGCTATGGCTACACCTTC. It yields the protein CAVTGGYGYTF. The V gene is TRBV24-1, the J gene TRBJ1-2; 8 bases agree with TRBD1. CDR3 length: 11 residues. From germline, CDR1 is KGHDR and CDR2 SFDVKD. V gave up 12 bases and J gave up 4 bases; unmatched junction bases: 3.

This chain uses TRBV10-3 with TRBJ2-7; TRBD1 is a possible D gene (6 bases). The CDR3 is 12 residues long. Germline V gene data show CDR1 as ENHRY and CDR2 as SYGVKD. Trimming took off 3 bases at V and 3 bases at J, with 6 bases between the two ends. The CDR3 region is CAISDRGYEQYF. The CDR3 DNA follows: TGTGCCATCAGTGACAGGGGCTACGAGCAGTACTTC.

CDR3 sequence (DNA): TGTGCCAGCAGCGTAGGGACTAGCGGGGGGCCACAAGAGACCCAGTACTTC. This codes for CASSVGTSGGPQETQYF. This chain joins TRBV9 and TRBJ2-5, with TRBD2 matching over 14 bases. Germline-derived CDR1 and CDR2 are SGDLS and YYNGEE. With V trimmed by 0 bases and J by 2 bases, 3 bases remained unmatched. CDR3 length equals 17 residues.

This chain joins TRBV5-1 and TRBJ2-7; D is unresolved. Germline V gives CDR1 SGHRS, CDR2 YFSETQ. V shed 2 bases and J shed 2 bases, with 8 bases lying between them. The CDR3 runs to 13 residues. CDR3: CASSFTVAYEQYF. CDR3 DNA: TGCGCCAGCAGCTTTACGGTGGCCTACGAGCAGTACTTC.

V and J are TRBV18 and TRBJ1-4; 7 nucleotides line up with TRBD1. After removal of 5 bases from V and 13 bases from J, the junction contained 16 bases not matched to a gene. The CDR3 is made up of 15 amino acids. CDR1 and CDR2 from the germline V gene are KGHSH and LQKENI. CDR3 nucleotide sequence: TGTGCCAGCTCAAGACCGGGACAGAAAGGGTTGAGACTGTTTTTT. It encodes CASSRPGQKGLRLFF.

The genes are TRBV28 and TRBJ2-3, with TRBD1 matching 9 bases. The CDR3 is made up of 15 amino acids. Germline trimming cut 3 bases from V and 4 bases from J; bases unmatched to any gene: 5. Per the germline V gene, CDR1 is MDHEN and CDR2 is SYDVKM. The CDR3 protein is CASSLFRQGADTQYF. The CDR3 DNA sequence: TGTGCCAGCAGTTTGTTTCGACAGGGGGCAGATACGCAGTATTTT. The full variable domain, in which reference TRBV28 and TRBJ2-3 provide the parts outside the CDR3, is DVKVTQSSRYLVKRTGEKVFLECVQDMDHENMFWYRQDPGLGLRLIYFSYDVKMKEKGDIPEGYSVSREKKERFSLILESASTNQTSMYLCASSLFRQGADTQYFGPGTRLTVL.

This sequence joins TRBV5-1 and TRBJ2-5, with a possible D match to TRBD1 (6 bases). The V and J ends lost 4 bases and 5 bases respectively, with 18 bases between them. The CDR3 loop spans 15 amino acids. The germline V gene has CDR1 SGHRS and CDR2 YFSETQ. CDR3 bases: TGCGCCAGCAGCCCACAGATTGGGGGCCTGGAGACCCAGTACTTC. Protein sequence: CASSPQIGGLETQYF.